The TCR beta chain described here comes from a study of T cell responses to AZD1222 COVID-19 vaccine. Study-level findings and limits: Most donors were white British, females outnumbered males, and clonal diversity was possibly underestimated. No repertoire was sampled before or during the peak T cell response, only after it. Baseline seropositivity occurred in only 5 to 7 AZD1222 recipients.

Trimming cost V 3 bases and J 3 bases, with 6 bases left between them. CDR1 and CDR2 (germline): SGDLS, YYNGEE. This CDR3 comprises 12 residues. Libraries were prepared by immunoSEQ multiplex PCR; TCRdb keeps only in-frame clonotypes and omits some of them. The sample shows 150,000 to 200,000 clones, approximately 90% of them seen only once. Remarks on this clone: Its target is not known.

The sequenced sample was peripheral blood, obtained 28 days after the second AZD1222 dose. The gene calls are TRBV9 and TRBJ1-1; D not resolved. This receptor was obtained from an adult who received the AZD1222 COVID-19 vaccine. The CDR3, as DNA: TGTGCCAGCAGCGCCAAAGACACTGAAGCTTTCTTT. Translated: CASSAKDTEAFF.